This note documents a single TCR beta chain sequence. The data are from a study of memory CD4+ T cells and cytomegalovirus serostatus. Authors' data handling: After removing out-of-frame reads, around 2,100,000 distinct TCRbeta sequences remained. TCRdb's table, derived via immunoSEQ multiplex PCR, lists solely in-frame clones and lacks some. V, J and clone size are those of that table, while D and trimming were read from the DNA. Of approximately 50,000 clones in the sample, around three quarters were seen once. The CDR3 sequence is 14 residues long. V was pared by 2 bases and J by 1 base, with 9 bases between. Germline assignment: CDR1 SGHRS and CDR2 YFSETQ. The sort gate was single viable CD3+CD4+CD8-CD45RO+ cells for memory CD4+ T cells. Total CD4+ T cells were enriched by CD4 positive selection.

The material sequenced was memory CD4+ T cells from blood. This clonotype was sampled from an adult in good health and CMV-seropositive. The chain carries TRBV5-1 and TRBJ1-1; D is unclear. CDR3 coding DNA: TGCGCCAGCAGCTTCGTACAAACGAACACTGAAGCTTTCTTT. It translates to CASSFVQTNTEAFF.